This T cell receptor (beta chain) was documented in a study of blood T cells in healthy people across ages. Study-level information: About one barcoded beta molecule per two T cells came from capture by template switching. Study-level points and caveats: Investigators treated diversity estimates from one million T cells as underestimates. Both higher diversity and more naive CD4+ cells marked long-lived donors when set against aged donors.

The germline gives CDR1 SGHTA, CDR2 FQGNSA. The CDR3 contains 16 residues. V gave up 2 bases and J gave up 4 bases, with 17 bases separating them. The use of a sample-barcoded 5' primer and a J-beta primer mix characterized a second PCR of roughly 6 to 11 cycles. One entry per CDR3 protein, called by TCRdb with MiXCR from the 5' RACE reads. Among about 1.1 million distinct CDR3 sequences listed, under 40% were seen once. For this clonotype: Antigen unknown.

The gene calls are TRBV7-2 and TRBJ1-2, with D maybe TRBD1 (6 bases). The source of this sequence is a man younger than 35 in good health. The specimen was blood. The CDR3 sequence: CASSLKNGQTFYGYTF. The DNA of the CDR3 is TGTGCCAGCAGCTTAAAAAATGGACAGACCTTCTATGGCTACACCTTC.